This T cell receptor beta chain was identified during a study of blood T cell repertoires in COVID-19. Data came from immunoSEQ multiplex PCR; TCRdb stores just in-frame clones and leaves some out. Altogether 200,000 to 250,000 clones are present, approximately 85% being singletons, with the ten largest covering 0.85% to 1%. V lost 8 bases and J lost 6; bases outside the gene matches: 9. This CDR3 spans 14 amino acids. The germline V gene encodes CDR1 MNHEY and CDR2 SMNVEV (reference sequence). This clonotype was obtained from a man in his forties with acute or convalescent COVID-19. Sequenced material: peripheral blood. V gene TRBV27 combines with J gene TRBJ2-1; 8 bases map to TRBD1. The DNA of the CDR3 is TGTGCCAGCCACGAACACCAGGGGGCCAATGAGCAGTTCTTC. Its protein product is CASHEHQGANEQFF.